One sample yielded the 10 T cell receptor beta chains listed below, sequenced in a study of CD8 T cells in ankylosing spondylitis. TCRdb used MiXCR to reprocess the 5' RACE reads, holding one entry per CDR3 protein. The sample includes some 30,000 distinct CDR3 sequences, about 7.8% of them seen just once. Sequenced material: blood, either unsorted or a sorted T cell fraction (not recorded which). The receptors stem from a male donor with ankylosing spondylitis or in good health (not recorded which).

This clonotype was counted ten times or more. The rearrangement links TRBV2 to TRBJ2-7; D is ambiguous. The length of the CDR3 is 12 residues. The germline CDR1 and CDR2 sequences are SNHLY and FYNNEI. Trimming pared 7 bases from V and 0 bases from J, leaving 7 bases between. The CDR3 coding sequence is TGTGCCAGCAAACCGGACTCCTACGAGCAGTACTTC. Protein product: CASKPDSYEQYF.

This clonotype came up many times. The genes are TRBV19 and TRBJ2-1; D unresolved. The CDR3 runs 14 residues. Per germline, CDR1 LNHDA and CDR2 SQIVND (reference sequence). Between the trimmed V and J ends, which lost 1 base and 5 bases, there was a span of 9 bases. CDR3 nucleotides: TGTGCCAGTAGTATAGGGAGCTTTAACAATGAGCAGTTCTTC. Translated: CASSIGSFNNEQFF.

This clonotype showed up many times. The chain uses TRBV29-1 and TRBJ2-7, with D possibly TRBD1 on 6 matching bases. The germline gives CDR1 SQVTM, CDR2 ANQGSEA. V shed 7 bases and J shed 6 bases, with 13 bases lying between them. This CDR3 contains 11 residues. This CDR3 reads CSGKVGAEQYF. Written as DNA, the CDR3 is TGCAGCGGCAAGGTGGGGGCCGAGCAGTACTTC.

J is TRBJ1-5 and V is TRBV2, with 8 bases lining up with TRBD1. The CDR3 covers 16 residues. V was clipped by 6 bases and J by 3 bases; unmatched bases: 10. Germline CDR1 and CDR2: SNHLY and FYNNEI. CDR3 nucleotides: TGTGCCAGCAGCGCGGCAGGGGGCTCTATCAATCAGCCCCAGCATTTT. Encoded protein: CASSAAGGSINQPQHF.

There are many counts of this clonotype. The rearrangement links TRBV5-1 to TRBJ2-1, with 10 bases identical to TRBD1. Germline-derived CDR1 and CDR2 are SGHRS and YFSETQ. The CDR3 loop spans 16 amino acids. The trim removed 0 bases at V and 9 bases at J, leaving 9 bases unmatched. The CDR3 region is CASSLDPGQGFREQFF. Here the CDR3 DNA reads TGCGCCAGCAGCTTGGATCCGGGACAGGGGTTCCGTGAGCAGTTCTTC.

This clonotype has at least ten counts. CDR3 sequence reads: CASSFYPPGLAGVVSYEQYF. As DNA, the CDR3 is TGTGCCAGCAGTTTTTATCCCCCTGGACTAGCGGGAGTAGTATCCTACGAGCAGTACTTC. The chain is built from TRBV27 and TRBJ2-7; 13 nucleotides align to TRBD2. V was clipped by 3 bases and J by 1 base; unmatched bases: 15. The CDR3 sequence is 20 residues long. Germline-derived CDR1 and CDR2 are MNHEY and SMNVEV (reference sequence).

This clonotype was observed many times. The CDR3 DNA reads as TGCAGTGCAAGGGGGACTACCATCTACAATGAGCAGTTCTTC. Its translation: CSARGTTIYNEQFF. This sequence joins TRBV20-1 and TRBJ2-1; D perhaps matches TRBD2 (7 bases). The germline V and J ends were trimmed by 6 bases and 3 bases, with 15 bases remaining between them. There are 14 residues in the CDR3. The germline V gene has CDR1 DFQATT and CDR2 SNEGSKA (reference sequence).

This clonotype was observed many times. V is TRBV6-6 and J is TRBJ2-1; the D gene is possibly TRBD1 (5 bases). Germline CDR1 and CDR2: MNHNY and SVGAGI (reference sequence). The CDR3 loop spans 13 amino acids. V shed 2 bases and J shed 7 bases, with 9 bases lying between them. CDR3 loop: CASSYGAANEQFF. In DNA form, the CDR3 reads TGTGCCAGCAGTTACGGGGCCGCGAATGAGCAGTTCTTC.

This clonotype was found many times. The chain links TRBV20-1 to TRBJ2-7; D remains ambiguous. This CDR3 region has 14 residues. Germline V lookup: CDR1 DFQATT, CDR2 SNEGSKA (reference sequence). Trimming left V 8 bases short and J 0 bases short, with 17 bases between. CDR3 DNA sequence: TGCAGTCTCCCGGCCGGGCCGAGCTCCTACGAGCAGTACTTC. Its protein is CSLPAGPSSYEQYF.

This clonotype appeared many times. The chain carries TRBV7-9 and TRBJ2-3; unclear D gene. This CDR3 spans 14 amino acids. Germline CDR1 reads SEHNR; CDR2 reads FQNEAQ (reference sequence). V was cut by 1 base and J by 3 bases, with 8 bases left in between. CDR3 nucleotide sequence: TGTGCCAGCAGCTTAGATAGAGTGACAGATACGCAGTATTTT. The encoded protein is CASSLDRVTDTQYF. Combining the CDR3 with reference TRBV7-9 and TRBJ2-3 gives the whole variable domain DTGVSQNPRHKITKRGQNVTFRCDPISEHNRLYWYRQTLGQGPEFLTYFQNEAQLEKSRLLSDRFSAERPKGSFSTLEIQRTEQGDSAMYLCASSLDRVTDTQYFGPGTRLTVL.